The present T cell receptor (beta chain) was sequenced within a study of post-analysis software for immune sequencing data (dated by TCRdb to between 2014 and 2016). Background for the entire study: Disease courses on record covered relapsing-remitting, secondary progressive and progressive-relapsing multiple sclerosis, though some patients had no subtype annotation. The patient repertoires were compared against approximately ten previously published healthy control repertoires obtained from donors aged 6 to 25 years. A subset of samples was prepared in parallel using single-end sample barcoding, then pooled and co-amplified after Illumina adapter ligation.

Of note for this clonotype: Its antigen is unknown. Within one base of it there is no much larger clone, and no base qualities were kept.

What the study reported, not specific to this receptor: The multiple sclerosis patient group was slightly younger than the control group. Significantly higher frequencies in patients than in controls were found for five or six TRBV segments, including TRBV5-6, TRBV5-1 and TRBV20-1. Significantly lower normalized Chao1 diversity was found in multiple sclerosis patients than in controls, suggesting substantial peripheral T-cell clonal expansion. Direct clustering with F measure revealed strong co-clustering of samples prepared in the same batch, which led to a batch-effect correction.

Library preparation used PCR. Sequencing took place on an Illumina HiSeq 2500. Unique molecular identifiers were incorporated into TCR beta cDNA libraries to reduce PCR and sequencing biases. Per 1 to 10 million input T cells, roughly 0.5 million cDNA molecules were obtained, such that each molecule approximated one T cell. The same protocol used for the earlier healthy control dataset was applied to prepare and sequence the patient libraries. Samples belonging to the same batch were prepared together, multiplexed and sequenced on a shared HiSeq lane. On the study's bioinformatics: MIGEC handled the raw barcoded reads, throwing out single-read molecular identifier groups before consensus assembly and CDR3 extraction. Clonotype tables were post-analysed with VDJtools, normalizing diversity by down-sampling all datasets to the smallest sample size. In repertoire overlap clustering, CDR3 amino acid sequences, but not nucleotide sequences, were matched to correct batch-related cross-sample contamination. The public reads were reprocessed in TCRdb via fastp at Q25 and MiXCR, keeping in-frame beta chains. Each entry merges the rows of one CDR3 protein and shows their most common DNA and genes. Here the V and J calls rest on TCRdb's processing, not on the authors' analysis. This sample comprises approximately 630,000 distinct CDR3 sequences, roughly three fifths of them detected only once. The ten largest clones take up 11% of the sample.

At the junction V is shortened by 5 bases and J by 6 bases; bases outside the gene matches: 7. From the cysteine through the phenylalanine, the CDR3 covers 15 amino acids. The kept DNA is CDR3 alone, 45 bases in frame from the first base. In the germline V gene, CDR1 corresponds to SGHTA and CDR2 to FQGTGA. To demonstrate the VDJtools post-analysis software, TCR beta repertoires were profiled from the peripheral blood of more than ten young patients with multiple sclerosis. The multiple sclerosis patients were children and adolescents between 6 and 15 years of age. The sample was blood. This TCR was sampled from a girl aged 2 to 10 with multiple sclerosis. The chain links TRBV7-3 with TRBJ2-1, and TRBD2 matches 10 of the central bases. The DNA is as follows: TGTGCCAGCAGCCTTGGACTAGCGGCAGGCAATGAGCAGTTCTTC. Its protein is CASSLGLAAGNEQFF. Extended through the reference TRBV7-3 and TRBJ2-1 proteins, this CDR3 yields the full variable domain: GAGVSQTPSNKVTEKGKYVELRCDPISGHTALYWYRQSLGQGPEFLIYFQGTGAADDSGLPNDRFFAVRPEGSVSTLKIQRTERGDSAVYLCASSLGLAAGNEQFFGPGTRLTVL.